The following is a TCR beta chain sequence with its context. Read data end 3 residues before the CDR3 end; the end is taken from the germline J gene. This sample is part of a study of T cells in women clearing cervical HPV infection. Using immunoSEQ multiplex PCR, the repertoire was profiled, and TCRdb retains in-frame clones only, with some absent. The ten top clones account for about 1.6%, within a sample of about 37,000 clones. The CDR3 is 15 amino acids. From germline, CDR1 is SQVTM and CDR2 ANQGSEA. This chain links TRBV29-1 with TRBJ2-3; 11 positions match TRBD2. The clonotype originates from a woman aged 18-70 years with a cervical HPV16 infection that either progressed to CIN3+ or cleared (not recorded which). Sample: blood buffy coat. The CDR3 reads CSVGAGTSGRDTQYF. The sequenced CDR3 bases are TGCAGCGTTGGAGCCGGGACTAGCGGAAGGGACACG.